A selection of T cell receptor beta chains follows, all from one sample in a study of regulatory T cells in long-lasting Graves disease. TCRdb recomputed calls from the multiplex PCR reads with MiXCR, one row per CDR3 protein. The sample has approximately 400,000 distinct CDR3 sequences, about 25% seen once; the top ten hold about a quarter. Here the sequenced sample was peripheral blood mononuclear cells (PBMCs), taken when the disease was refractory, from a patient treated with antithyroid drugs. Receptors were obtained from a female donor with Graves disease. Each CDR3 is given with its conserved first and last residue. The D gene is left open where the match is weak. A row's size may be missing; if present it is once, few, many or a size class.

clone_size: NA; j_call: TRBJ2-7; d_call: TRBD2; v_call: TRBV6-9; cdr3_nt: TGTGCCAGCAGTTTGAAGGTGGGGACGGGGGGATACGAGCAGCACTTC; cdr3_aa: CASSLKVGTGGYEQHF
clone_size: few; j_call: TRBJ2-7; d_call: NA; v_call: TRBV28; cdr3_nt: TGTGCCAGCAGTTACTCGGCAGGGGCTTATGACGAGCAGTACTTC; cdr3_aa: CASSYSAGAYDEQYF
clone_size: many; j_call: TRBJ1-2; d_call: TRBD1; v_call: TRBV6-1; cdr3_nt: TGTGCCAGCAGTGAAGCGGAGACAGGGGTTTGGGAGGGCTACACCTTC; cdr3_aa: CASSEAETGVWEGYTF
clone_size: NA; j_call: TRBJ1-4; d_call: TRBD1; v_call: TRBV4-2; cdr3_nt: TGTGCCAGCAGCCGCGGACAGGGGTCAACTAATGAAAAACTGTTTTTT; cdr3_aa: CASSRGQGSTNEKLFF
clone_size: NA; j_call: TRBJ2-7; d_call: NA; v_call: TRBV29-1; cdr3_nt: TGCAGCGTTGAAGATCAAGGCGGGCTGGGATCCTACGAGCAGTACTTC; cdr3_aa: CSVEDQGGLGSYEQYF
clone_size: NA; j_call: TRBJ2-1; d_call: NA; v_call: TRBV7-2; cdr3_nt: TGTGCCAGCAGCTTAGCTTCGGCCCTCTACAATGAGCAGTTCTTC; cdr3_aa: CASSLASALYNEQFF
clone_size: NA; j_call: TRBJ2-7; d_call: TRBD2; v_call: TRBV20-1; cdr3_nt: TGCAGTGCTAGAGAGGGACTAATCGAGCAGTACTTC; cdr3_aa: CSAREGLIEQYF
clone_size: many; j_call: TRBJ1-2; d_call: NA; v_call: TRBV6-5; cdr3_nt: TGTGCCAGCAGTTACCTGAGGGCTAACTATGGCTACACCTTC; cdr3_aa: CASSYLRANYGYTF
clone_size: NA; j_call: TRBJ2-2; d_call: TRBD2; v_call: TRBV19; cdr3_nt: TGTGCCAGTAGCCAAACTAGCGGGAGGATTGGGACCGGGGAGCTGTTTTTT; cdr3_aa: CASSQTSGRIGTGELFF
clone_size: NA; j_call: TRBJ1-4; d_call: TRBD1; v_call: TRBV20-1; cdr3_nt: TGCAGTGCTGGGGACAGGAGGGGTAATGAAAAACTGTTTTTT; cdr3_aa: CSAGDRRGNEKLFF
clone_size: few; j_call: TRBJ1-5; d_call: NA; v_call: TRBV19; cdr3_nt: TGTGCCAGTACGCAGGGTGCGAATCAGCCCCAGCATTTT; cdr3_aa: CASTQGANQPQHF
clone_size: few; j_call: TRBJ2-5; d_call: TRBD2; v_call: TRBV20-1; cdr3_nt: TGCAGTGCTAGAGAGAGCGGGAGGGCCCTAGAGACCCAGTACTTC; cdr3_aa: CSARESGRALETQYF
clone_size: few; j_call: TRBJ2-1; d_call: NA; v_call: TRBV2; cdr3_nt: TGTGCCAGCAGAGAGGGTAGCTCCTACAATGAGCAGTTCTTC; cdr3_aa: CASREGSSYNEQFF
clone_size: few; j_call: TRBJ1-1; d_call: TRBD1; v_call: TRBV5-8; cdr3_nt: TGTGCCAGCAGCTTTTCTAGGGGGTCGACAGGGATTGAAGCTTTCTTT; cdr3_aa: CASSFSRGSTGIEAFF
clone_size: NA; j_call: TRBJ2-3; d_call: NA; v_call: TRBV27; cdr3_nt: TGTGCCACGTCACAGGGACGACACGCAGATACGCAGTATTTT; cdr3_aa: CATSQGRHADTQYF
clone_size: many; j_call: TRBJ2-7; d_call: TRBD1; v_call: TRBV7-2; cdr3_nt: TGTGCCAGCAGCCCACTACCCCGGGACAGACTCTACGAGCAGTACTTC; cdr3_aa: CASSPLPRDRLYEQYF
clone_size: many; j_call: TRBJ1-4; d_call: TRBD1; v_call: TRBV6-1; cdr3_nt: TGTGCCAGCAGGACCTCAGGGGGCACTAATGAAAAACTGTTTTTT; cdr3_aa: CASRTSGGTNEKLFF
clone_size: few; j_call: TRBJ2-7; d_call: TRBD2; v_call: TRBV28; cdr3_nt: TGTGCCAGCAGTACAGGAGGAGCGGGAGGGGTCTACGAGCAGTACTTC; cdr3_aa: CASSTGGAGGVYEQYF
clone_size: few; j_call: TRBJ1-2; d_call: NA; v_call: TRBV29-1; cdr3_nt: TGCAGCGTTGAAGGAGAAGCTGGGGGGCGTCGGGGCTACACCTTC; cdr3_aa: CSVEGEAGGRRGYTF
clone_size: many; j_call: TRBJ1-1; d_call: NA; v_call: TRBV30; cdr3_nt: TGTGCCTGGAGTGTATCGGTTCATGTGCTTTTT; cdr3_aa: CAWSVSVHVLF
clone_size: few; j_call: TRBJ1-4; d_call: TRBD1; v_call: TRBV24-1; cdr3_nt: TGTGCCACCAGTGACGGGGACAGGGGGCGAGCTAATGAAAAACTGTTTTTT; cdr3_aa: CATSDGDRGRANEKLFF
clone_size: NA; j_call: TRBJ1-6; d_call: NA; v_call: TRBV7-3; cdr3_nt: TGTGCCAGCAGCCTATCGATACAGGGTTCACCCCTCCACTTT; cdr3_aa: CASSLSIQGSPLHF
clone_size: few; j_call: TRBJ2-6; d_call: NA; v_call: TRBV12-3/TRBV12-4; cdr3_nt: TGTGCCAGCACCCCTGGGAGGGGGGCCAACGTCCTGACTTTC; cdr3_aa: CASTPGRGANVLTF
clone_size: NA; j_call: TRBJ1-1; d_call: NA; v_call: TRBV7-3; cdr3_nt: TGTGCCAGCAGCCCTCGGGTCGGGAACACTGAAGCTTTCTTT; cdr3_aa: CASSPRVGNTEAFF
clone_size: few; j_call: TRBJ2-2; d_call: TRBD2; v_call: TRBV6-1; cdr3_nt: TGTGCCAGCAGTAACCCCGGGGGGGCCGTCGCCGGGGAGCTGTTTTTT; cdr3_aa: CASSNPGGAVAGELFF
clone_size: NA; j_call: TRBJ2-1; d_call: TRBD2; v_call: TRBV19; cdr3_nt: TGTGCCAGTACCGCTAGCGGGATTAGCTCCTACAATGAGCAGTTCTTC; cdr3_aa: CASTASGISSYNEQFF
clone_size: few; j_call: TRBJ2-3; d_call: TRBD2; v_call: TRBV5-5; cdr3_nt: TGTGCCAGCAGCGGAACAGGGACTAGCGGGAGGGTAGATACGCAGTATTTT; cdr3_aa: CASSGTGTSGRVDTQYF
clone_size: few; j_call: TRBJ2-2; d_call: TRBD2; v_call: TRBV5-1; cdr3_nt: TGCGCCAGCAGCTTGGTCCCTAGCGGGAGTTCGGTCACCGGGGAGCTGTTTTTT; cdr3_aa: CASSLVPSGSSVTGELFF
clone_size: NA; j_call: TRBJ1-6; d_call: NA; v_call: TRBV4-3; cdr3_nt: TGCGCCAGCAGCCAAGACTGGGGGACACCCCTCCACTTT; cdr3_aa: CASSQDWGTPLHF
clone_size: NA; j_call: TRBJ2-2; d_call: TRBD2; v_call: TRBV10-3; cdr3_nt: TGTGCCATCAGATCGGCGGGAGGGCCTGACACCGGGGAGCTGTTTTTT; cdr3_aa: CAIRSAGGPDTGELFF
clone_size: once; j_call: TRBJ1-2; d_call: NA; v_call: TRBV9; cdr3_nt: TGTGCCAGCAGCCCGAGTGGCACACAAAACTATGGCTACACCTTC; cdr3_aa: CASSPSGTQNYGYTF
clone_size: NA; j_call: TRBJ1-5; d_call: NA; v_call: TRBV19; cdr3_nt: TGTGCCAGTAGTATGGGGGAGCGCAATCAGCCCCAGCATTTT; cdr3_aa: CASSMGERNQPQHF
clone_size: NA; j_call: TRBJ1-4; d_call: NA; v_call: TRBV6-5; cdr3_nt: TGTGCCAGCAGTTACTCTACAGGGATTGAAAAACTGTTTTTT; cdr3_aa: CASSYSTGIEKLFF
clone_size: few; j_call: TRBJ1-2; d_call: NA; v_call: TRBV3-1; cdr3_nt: TGTGCCAGCAGCCAAGATATGGGGAGCTATGGCTACACCTTC; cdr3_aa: CASSQDMGSYGYTF
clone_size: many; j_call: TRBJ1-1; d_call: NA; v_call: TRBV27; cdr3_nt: TGTGCCAGCAGTATTAGGGGGGCGAGCACTGAAGCTTTCTTT; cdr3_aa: CASSIRGASTEAFF
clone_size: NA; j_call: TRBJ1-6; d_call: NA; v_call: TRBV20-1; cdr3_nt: TGCAGTGCTAGAAGACCGGGGTCCAGTTCACCCCTCCACTTT; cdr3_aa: CSARRPGSSSPLHF
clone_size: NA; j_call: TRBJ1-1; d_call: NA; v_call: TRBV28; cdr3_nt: TGTGCCAGCAGTATCGGGGGGTGGAACACTGAAGCTTTCTTT; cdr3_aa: CASSIGGWNTEAFF
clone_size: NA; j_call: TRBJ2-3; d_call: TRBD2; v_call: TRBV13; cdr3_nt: TGTGCCAGCAGCTTAAGCCGTAGCGGGAGGAAGGATACGCAGTATTTT; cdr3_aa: CASSLSRSGRKDTQYF
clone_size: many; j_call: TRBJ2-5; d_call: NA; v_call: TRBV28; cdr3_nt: TGTGCCAGCAGTCGTATCAGGGGGCGAGCGGGAGAAGAGACCCAGTACTTC; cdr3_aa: CASSRIRGRAGEETQYF
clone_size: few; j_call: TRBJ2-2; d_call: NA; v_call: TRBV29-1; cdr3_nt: TGCAGCGTCGGGACGGGCGGAACCGGGGTGCTGTTTTTT; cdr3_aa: CSVGTGGTGVLFF
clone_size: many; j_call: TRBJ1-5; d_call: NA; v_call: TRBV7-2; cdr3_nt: TGTGCCAGCAGCCTAAAAGCGGGGGCGCCTCAGCCCCAGCATTTT; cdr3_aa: CASSLKAGAPQPQHF
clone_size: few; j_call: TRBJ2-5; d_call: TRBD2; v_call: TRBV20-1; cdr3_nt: TGCAGTGCGGCACTAGCGGGCCAAGAGACCCAGTACTTC; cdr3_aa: CSAALAGQETQYF
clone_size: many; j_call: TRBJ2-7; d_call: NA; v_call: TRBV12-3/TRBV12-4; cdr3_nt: TGTGCCAGCAGTTTAAACGGGGGCTCCCTCTACGAGCAGTACTTC; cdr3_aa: CASSLNGGSLYEQYF
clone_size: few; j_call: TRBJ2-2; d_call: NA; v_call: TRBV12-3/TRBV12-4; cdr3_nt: TGTGCCAGCAGATTCACGGGCGGGTACGCCGGGGAGCTGTTTTTT; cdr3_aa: CASRFTGGYAGELFF
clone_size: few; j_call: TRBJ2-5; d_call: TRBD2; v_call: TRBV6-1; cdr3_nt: TGTGCCAGCACCCTAAGCGCCGGGACTAGAGGGGAGACCCAGTACTTC; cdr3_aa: CASTLSAGTRGETQYF